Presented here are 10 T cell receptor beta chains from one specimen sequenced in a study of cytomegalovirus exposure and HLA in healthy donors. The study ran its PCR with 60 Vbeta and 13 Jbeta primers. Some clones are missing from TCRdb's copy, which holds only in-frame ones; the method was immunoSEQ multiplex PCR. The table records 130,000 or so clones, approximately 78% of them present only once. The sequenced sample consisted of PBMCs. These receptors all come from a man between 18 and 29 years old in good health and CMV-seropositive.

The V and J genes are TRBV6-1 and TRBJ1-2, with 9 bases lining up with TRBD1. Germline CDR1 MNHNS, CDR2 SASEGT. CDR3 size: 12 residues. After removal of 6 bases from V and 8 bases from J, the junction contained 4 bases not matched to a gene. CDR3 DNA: TGTGCCAGCAGGGACAGGGGTTGGGGCTACACCTTC. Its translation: CASRDRGWGYTF.

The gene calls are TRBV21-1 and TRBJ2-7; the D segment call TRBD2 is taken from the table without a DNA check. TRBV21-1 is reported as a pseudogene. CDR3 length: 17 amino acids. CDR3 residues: CASSPHRLAGDPYEQYF. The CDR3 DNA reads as TGTGCCAGCAGTCCTCACCGGTTAGCGGGAGACCCCTACGAGCAGTACTTC.

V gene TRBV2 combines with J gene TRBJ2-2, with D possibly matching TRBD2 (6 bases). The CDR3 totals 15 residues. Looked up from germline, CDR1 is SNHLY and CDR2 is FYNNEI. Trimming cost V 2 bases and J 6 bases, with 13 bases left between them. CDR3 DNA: TGTGCCAGCAGTGAACGTCCGCCGGGGGCCGGGGAGCTGTTTTTT. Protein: CASSERPPGAGELFF.

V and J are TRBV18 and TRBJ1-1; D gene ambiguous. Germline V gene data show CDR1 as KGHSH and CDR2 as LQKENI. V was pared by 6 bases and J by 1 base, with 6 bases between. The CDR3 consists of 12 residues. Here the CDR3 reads CASSEGNTEAFF. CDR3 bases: TGTGCCAGCTCGGAGGGGAACACTGAAGCTTTCTTT.

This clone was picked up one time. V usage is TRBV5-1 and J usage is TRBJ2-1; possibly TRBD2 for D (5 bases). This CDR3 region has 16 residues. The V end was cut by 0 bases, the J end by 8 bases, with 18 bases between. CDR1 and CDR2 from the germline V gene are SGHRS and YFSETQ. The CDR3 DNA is TGCGCCAGCAGCTTGGCCACAGCCTCCCAGAGGGATGAGCAGTTCTTC. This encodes CASSLATASQRDEQFF.

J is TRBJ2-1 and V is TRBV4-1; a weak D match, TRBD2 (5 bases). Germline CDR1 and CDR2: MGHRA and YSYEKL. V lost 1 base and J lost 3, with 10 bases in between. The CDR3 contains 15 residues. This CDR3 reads CASSQVGVGYNEQFF. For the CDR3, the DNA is TGCGCCAGCAGCCAAGTGGGAGTCGGCTACAATGAGCAGTTCTTC.

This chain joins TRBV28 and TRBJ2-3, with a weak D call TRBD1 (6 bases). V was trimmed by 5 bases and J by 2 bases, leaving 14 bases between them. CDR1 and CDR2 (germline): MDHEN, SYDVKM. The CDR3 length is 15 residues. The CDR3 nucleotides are TGTGCCAGCAGTCCAAACAGGGTGACCACAGATACGCAGTATTTT. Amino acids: CASSPNRVTTDTQYF.

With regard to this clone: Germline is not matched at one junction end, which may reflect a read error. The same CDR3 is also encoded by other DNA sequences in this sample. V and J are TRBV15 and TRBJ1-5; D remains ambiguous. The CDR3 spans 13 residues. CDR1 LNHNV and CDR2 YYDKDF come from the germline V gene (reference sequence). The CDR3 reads CATSRDRVQPQHF. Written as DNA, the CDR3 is TGTGCCACTAGCAGAGATCGGGTTCAGCCCCAGCATTTT. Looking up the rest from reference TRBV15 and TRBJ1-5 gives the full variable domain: DAMVIQNPRYQVTQFGKPVTLSCSQTLNHNVMYWYQQKSSQAPKLLFHYYDKDFNNEADTPDNFQSRRPNTSFCFLDIRSPGLGDTAMYLCATSRDRVQPQHFGDGTRLSIL.

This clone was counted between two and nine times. Here the CDR3 reads CAIRDSHQETQYF. Written as DNA, the CDR3 is TGTGCCATCCGGGACAGTCACCAAGAGACCCAGTACTTC. The rearrangement uses TRBV10-3 and TRBJ2-5, with 7 bases that match TRBD1. With V trimmed by 8 bases and J by 0 bases, 3 bases remained unmatched. This CDR3 has 13 amino acids. Germline lookup yields CDR1 ENHRY and CDR2 SYGVKD.

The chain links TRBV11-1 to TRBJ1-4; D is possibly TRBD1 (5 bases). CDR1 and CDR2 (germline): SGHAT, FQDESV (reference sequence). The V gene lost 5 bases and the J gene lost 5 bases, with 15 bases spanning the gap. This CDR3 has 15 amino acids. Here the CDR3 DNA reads TGTGCCAGCAGCCCCGGAGGGACGGGAAATGAAAAACTGTTTTTT. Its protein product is CASSPGGTGNEKLFF.